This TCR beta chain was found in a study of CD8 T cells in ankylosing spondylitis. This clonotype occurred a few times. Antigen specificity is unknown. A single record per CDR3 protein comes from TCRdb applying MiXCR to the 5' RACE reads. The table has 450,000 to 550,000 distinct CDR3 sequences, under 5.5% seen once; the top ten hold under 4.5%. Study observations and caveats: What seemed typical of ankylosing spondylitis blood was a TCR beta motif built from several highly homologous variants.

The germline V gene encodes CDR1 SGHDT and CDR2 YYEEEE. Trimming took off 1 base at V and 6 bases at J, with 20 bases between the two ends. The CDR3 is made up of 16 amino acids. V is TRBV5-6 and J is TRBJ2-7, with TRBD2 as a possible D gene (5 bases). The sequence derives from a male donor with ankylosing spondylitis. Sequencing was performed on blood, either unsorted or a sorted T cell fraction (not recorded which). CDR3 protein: CASSLSPVLQRGEQYF. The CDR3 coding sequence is TGTGCCAGCAGCTTGTCTCCGGTCCTCCAACGGGGCGAGCAGTACTTC.